In this sample, the clone carrying this T cell receptor beta chain turned up once. Its antigen is undetermined. J was trimmed by 3 bases and V by 11 bases; bases with no gene match: 19. Germline loops: CDR1 LNHDA, CDR2 SQIVND (reference sequence). This CDR3 region has 17 residues. The validation cohort, a group of more than 100 subjects, included the donors and was separate from the roughly 670-subject first cohort. This sample is part of a study of cytomegalovirus exposure and HLA in healthy donors. This table comes from immunoSEQ multiplex PCR, and its TCRdb copy is limited to in-frame clones, with some not included. The table includes over 200,000 clones, around 86% detected once. Study-wide results and limits: Rare sequences made up most TCRs, while some public TCRs were found in many donors. The study recorded 150 to 200 TCR beta chains that were cytomegalovirus-associated.

The rearrangement links TRBV19 to TRBJ1-1; 9 bases align to TRBD1. The TCR comes from a woman between 18 and 30 years old in good health and CMV-seropositive. The specimen was PBMCs. CDR3 nucleotides: TGTGCCTCCCAATGGGGTGGTTCCGGACAGGGGTACACTGAAGCTTTCTTT. Translating it yields CASQWGGSGQGYTEAFF. The full variable domain, in which reference TRBV19 and TRBJ1-1 provide the parts outside the CDR3, is DGGITQSPKYLFRKEGQNVTLSCEQNLNHDAMYWYRQDPGQGLRLIYYSQIVNDFQKGDIAEGYSVSREKKESFPLTVTSAQKNPTAFYLCASQWGGSGQGYTEAFFGQGTRLTVV.